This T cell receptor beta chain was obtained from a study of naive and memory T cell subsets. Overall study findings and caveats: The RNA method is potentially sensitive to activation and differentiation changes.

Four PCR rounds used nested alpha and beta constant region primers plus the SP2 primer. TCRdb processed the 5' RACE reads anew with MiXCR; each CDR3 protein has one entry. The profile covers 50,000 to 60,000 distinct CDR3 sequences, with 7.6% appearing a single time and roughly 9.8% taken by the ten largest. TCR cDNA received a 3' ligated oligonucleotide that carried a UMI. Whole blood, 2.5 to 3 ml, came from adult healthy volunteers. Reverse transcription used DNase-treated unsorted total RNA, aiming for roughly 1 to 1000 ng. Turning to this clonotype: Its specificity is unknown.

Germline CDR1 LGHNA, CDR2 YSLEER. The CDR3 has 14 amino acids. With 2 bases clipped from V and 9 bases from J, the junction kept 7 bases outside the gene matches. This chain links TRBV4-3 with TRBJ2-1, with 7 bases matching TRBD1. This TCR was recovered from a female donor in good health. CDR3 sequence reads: CASSQPDRLGEQFF. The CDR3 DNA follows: TGCGCCAGCAGCCAACCGGACAGGCTGGGTGAGCAGTTCTTC.